This is a list of T cell receptor beta chains from one sample in a study of CD8+ T cells in alopecia areata. TCRdb keeps only in-frame clones here, not all; method: immunoSEQ multiplex PCR. The repertoire holds about 190,000 clones, with approximately 60% as singletons. This sample comprised CD4+ T cells sorted from blood, obtained at week 4, from a patient treated with tofacitinib. Source of these receptors: a human donor with alopecia areata. The CDR3 runs from the conserved cysteine through the conserved F or W. Fields, in order: V gene, D gene, clone size, J gene, CDR3 DNA, CDR3 protein. The D gene is left open where the match is weak. Part of the rows lack a size; the others show once, few, many or a class for expanded clones.

>TRBV30|TRBD2|once|TRBJ2-5
TGTGCCTGGAGTGGAGGGACTAGCCGGATTCAAGAGACCCAGTACTTC
CAWSGGTSRIQETQYF
>TRBV29-1|.|.|TRBJ2-7
TGCAGCCCCGGGGCGGTTACAAGGAACGAGCAGTACTTC
CSPGAVTRNEQYF
>TRBV23-1|.|few|TRBJ1-2
TGCGCCAGCAGTCATCATAGACAGTGGGGCTACACCTTC
CASSHHRQWGYTF
>TRBV15|.|.|TRBJ2-1
TGTGCCACCAGCGGGGGACTTACGGAGCAGTTCTTC
CATSGGLTEQFF
>TRBV29-1|TRBD1|.|TRBJ1-4
TGCAGCGTTGTAGGGACAGGGGACGAAAAACTGTTTTTT
CSVVGTGDEKLFF
>TRBV28|TRBD1|.|TRBJ2-5
TGTGCCAGCAGTGCACGGGACAGGGAGTCAAAAGAGACCCAGTACTTC
CASSARDRESKETQYF
>TRBV30|TRBD2|.|TRBJ2-3
TGTGCCTGGGGGGGACTAGCGGTAGATACGCAGTATTTT
CAWGGLAVDTQYF
>TRBV11-2|TRBD2|.|TRBJ2-1
TGTGCCAGCAGCTTAGGGACTAGCGGGAGCAATGAGCAGTTCTTC
CASSLGTSGSNEQFF
>TRBV5-1|.|few|TRBJ1-1
TGCGCCAGCAGCTTTCAGACAGGTTCCCTGAACACTGAAGCTTTCTTT
CASSFQTGSLNTEAFF
>TRBV6-5|.|few|TRBJ2-3
TGTGCCAGCAGTTACTCCTCAGGGGGGACGCAGTATTTT
CASSYSSGGTQYF
>TRBV2|.|.|TRBJ2-7
TGTGCCAGCAGTGTGGCTACTCCAGGCGAGCAGTACTTC
CASSVATPGEQYF
>TRBV7-3|.|.|TRBJ2-2
TGTGCCAGCAGCTTAGGGGGCGAAGGAGTCGGGGAGCTGTTTTTT
CASSLGGEGVGELFF
>TRBV29-1|.|.|TRBJ1-2
TGCAGCACCCATTCAGGGGAATTTGGCTACACCTTC
CSTHSGEFGYTF
>TRBV29-1|.|few|TRBJ1-3
TGCAGCGTTGTTGCCCCTTCGCGAAACACCATATATTTT
CSVVAPSRNTIYF
>TRBV30|TRBD2|.|TRBJ2-7
TGTGCCTGGAGTGTAACGGGAGGGTTCTACGAGCAGTACTTC
CAWSVTGGFYEQYF
>TRBV28|TRBD1|.|TRBJ1-1
TGTGCCAGCAGTCGTTACCAGGGGGCGGTCAACACTGAAGCTTTCTTT
CASSRYQGAVNTEAFF
>TRBV7-2|.|.|TRBJ2-7
TGTGCCAGCAGCACGTCCAGGGGAGAGCAGTACTTC
CASSTSRGEQYF
>TRBV29-1|.|.|TRBJ2-3
TGCAGCGTTGAAGGGGGCGGAGGGAGCACAGATACGCAGTATTTT
CSVEGGGGSTDTQYF
>TRBV30|TRBD1|.|TRBJ1-2
TGTGCCTGGAGCGCGGGACAGGGCTATGGCTACACCTTC
CAWSAGQGYGYTF
>TRBV7-2|.|.|TRBJ2-7
TGTGCCAGCAGCTTAGCGGGAGTCTACGAGCAGTACTTC
CASSLAGVYEQYF